This T cell receptor beta chain was recorded in a study of early T cells in non-severe SARS-CoV-2 infection. Notes on the study in general: Lookups in VDJdb leaned toward anti-spike CD8 responses and missed private and CD4 specificities.

This clonotype was counted ten times or more. What it recognizes is unknown. Unique molecular identifier tags were affixed to discrete cDNA molecules. TCRdb called the 5' RACE reads again in MiXCR, with one record for every CDR3 protein. The sample carries some 40,000 distinct CDR3 sequences, roughly an eighth recorded once. Trimming removed 4 bases from V and 2 bases from J, with 10 bases in between. CDR3 length equals 14 residues. Germline CDR1 and CDR2: SGHRS and YFSETQ. The receptor's source is an adult who was a healthcare worker with PCR-confirmed SARS-CoV-2 infection or an uninfected control (not recorded which). The sample comprised whole blood. The chain recombines TRBV5-1 with TRBJ2-1; TRBD1 might be the D (6 bases). The CDR3 is CASSQWTAYNEQFF. DNA of the CDR3: TGCGCCAGCAGCCAATGGACAGCCTACAATGAGCAGTTCTTC. The variable domain in full, with the rest retrieved from reference TRBV5-1 and TRBJ2-1, is KAGVTQTPRYLIKTRGQQVTLSCSPISGHRSVSWYQQTPGQGLQFLFEYFSETQRNKGNFPGRFSGRQFSNSRSEMNVSTLELGDSALYLCASSQWTAYNEQFFGPGTRLTVL.